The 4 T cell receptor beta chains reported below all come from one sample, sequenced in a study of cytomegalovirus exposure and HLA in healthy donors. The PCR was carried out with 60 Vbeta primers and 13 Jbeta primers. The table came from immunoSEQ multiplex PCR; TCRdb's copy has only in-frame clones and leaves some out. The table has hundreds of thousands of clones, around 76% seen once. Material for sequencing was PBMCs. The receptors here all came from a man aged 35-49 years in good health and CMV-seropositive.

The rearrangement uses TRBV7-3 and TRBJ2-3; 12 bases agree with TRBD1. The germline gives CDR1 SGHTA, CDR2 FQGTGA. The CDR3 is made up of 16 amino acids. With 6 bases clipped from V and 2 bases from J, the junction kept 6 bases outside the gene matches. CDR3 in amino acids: CASSAGTGGFTDTQYF. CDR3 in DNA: TGTGCCAGCAGTGCCGGGACAGGGGGCTTCACAGATACGCAGTATTTT.

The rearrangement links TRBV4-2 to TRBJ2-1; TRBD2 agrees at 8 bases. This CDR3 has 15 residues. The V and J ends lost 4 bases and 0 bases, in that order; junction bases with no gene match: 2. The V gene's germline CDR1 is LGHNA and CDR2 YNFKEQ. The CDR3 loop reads CASSLLADSYNEQFF. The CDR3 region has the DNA TGTGCCAGCAGCCTACTAGCGGACTCCTACAATGAGCAGTTCTTC.

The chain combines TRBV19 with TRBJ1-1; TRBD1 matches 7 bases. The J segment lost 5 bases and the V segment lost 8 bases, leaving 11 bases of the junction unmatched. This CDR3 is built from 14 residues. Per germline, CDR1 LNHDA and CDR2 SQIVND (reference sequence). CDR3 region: CASGQVPGGTEAFF. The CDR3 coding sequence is TGTGCCAGTGGACAGGTCCCTGGAGGGACTGAAGCTTTCTTT. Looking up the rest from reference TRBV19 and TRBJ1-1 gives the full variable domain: DGGITQSPKYLFRKEGQNVTLSCEQNLNHDAMYWYRQDPGQGLRLIYYSQIVNDFQKGDIAEGYSVSREKKESFPLTVTSAQKNPTAFYLCASGQVPGGTEAFFGQGTRLTVV.

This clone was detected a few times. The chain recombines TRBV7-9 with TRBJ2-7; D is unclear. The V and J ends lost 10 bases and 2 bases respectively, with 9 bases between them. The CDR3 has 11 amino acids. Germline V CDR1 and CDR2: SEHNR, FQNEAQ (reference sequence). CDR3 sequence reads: CAILAPYEQYF. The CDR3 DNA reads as TGTGCCATCCTGGCCCCCTACGAGCAGTACTTC.